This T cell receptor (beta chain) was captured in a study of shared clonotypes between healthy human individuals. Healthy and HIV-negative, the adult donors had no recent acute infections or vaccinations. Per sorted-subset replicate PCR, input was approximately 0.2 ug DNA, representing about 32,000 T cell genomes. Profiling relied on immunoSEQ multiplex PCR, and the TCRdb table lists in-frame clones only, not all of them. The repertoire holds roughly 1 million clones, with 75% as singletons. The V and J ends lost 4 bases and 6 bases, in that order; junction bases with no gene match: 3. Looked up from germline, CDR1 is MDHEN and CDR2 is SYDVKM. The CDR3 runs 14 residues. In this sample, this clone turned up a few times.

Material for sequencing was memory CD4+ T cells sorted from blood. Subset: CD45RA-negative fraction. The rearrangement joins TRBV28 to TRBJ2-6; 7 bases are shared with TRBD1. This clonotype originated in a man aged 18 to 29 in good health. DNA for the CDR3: TGTGCCAGCAGTTCAGGGGGACCGGCCAACGTCCTGACTTTC. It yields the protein CASSSGGPANVLTF.